What follows are 18 T cell receptor beta chains derived from one specimen sequenced in a study of T cells after yellow fever vaccination. TCRdb reprocessed the 5' RACE reads with MiXCR, giving one entry per CDR3 protein. The sample includes over 65,000 distinct CDR3 sequences, 13% of them seen just once. The source material was CD8+ T cells not binding an NS4B(214-222) dextramer, sorted from PBMCs, sampled about 20 days after the first yellow fever vaccination. The origin of the receptors is a man younger than 30 who received the YFV17D yellow fever vaccine.

The genes are TRBV24-1 and TRBJ2-3; TRBD2 agrees at 9 bases. Germline CDR1 KGHDR, CDR2 SFDVKD. The CDR3 consists of 15 residues. V was pared by 6 bases and J by 6 bases, with 9 bases of the junction left unmatched. CDR3 in amino acids: CATSNLAGVQDTQYF. CDR3 DNA: TGTGCCACCAGTAACTTAGCGGGGGTCCAGGATACGCAGTATTTT.

This clonotype has a handful of counts. The chain carries TRBV5-1 and TRBJ1-1; no firm D call. V shed 1 base and J shed 0 bases, with 7 bases lying between them. The CDR3 is 14 residues long. Germline V gene lookup returns CDR1 SGHRS and CDR2 YFSETQ. The CDR3 spells CASSLLRLNTEAFF. Written as DNA, the CDR3 is TGCGCCAGCAGCTTGTTGCGCTTGAACACTGAAGCTTTCTTT.

The genes are TRBV24-1 and TRBJ2-1; the D gene is possibly TRBD2 (5 bases). V dropped 0 bases and J dropped 3 bases, with 8 bases sitting between them. CDR3 size: 15 residues. Germline CDR1 reads KGHDR; CDR2 reads SFDVKD. CDR3 region: CATSDLERGYNEQFF. In nucleotides, the CDR3 is TGTGCCACCAGTGATTTGGAACGGGGCTACAATGAGCAGTTCTTC.

At least ten counts were recorded for this clonotype. The V and J genes are TRBV7-2 and TRBJ2-5, with D uncertain. Germline lookup yields CDR1 SGHTA and CDR2 FQGNSA. CDR3 size: 12 residues. V lost 1 base, J lost 8 bases, and 8 bases lay in between. The CDR3 sequence: CASSLEGFTQYF. In DNA form, the CDR3 reads TGTGCCAGCAGCTTAGAAGGGTTTACCCAGTACTTC.

The V call is TRBV10-3, the J call TRBJ2-2; D not certain. The V end was cut by 2 bases, the J end by 8 bases, with 6 bases between. This CDR3 is 12 amino acids long. The germline V gene has CDR1 ENHRY and CDR2 SYGVKD. This CDR3 is CAISEAGGELFF. The CDR3 DNA is TGTGCCATCAGTGAGGCCGGGGGGGAGCTGTTTTTT.

This clonotype has only a few counts. This chain uses TRBV12-3 or TRBV12-4 with TRBJ1-5; D uncertain. This CDR3 is built from 15 residues. The V end lost 2 bases, the J end lost 1 base, and 9 bases lay between the germline ends. The CDR3 coding sequence is TGTGCCAGCAGTTTAAGCGGACGGAGCAATCAGCCCCAGCATTTT. It is translated as CASSLSGRSNQPQHF.

This clonotype has only a few counts. The chain combines TRBV29-1 with TRBJ1-5; 10 positions match TRBD1. The germline V gene encodes CDR1 SQVTM and CDR2 ANQGSEA. The CDR3 runs 12 residues. V lost 7 bases, J lost 6 bases, and 3 bases stayed unmatched. CDR3: CSAGDRGQPQHF. CDR3 DNA: TGCAGCGCGGGGGACAGGGGTCAGCCCCAGCATTTT.

There are a few counts of this clonotype. The chain combines TRBV7-9 with TRBJ1-1, with TRBD1 as a possible D gene (6 bases). CDR3 length: 17 amino acids. Trimming pared 4 bases from V and 6 bases from J, leaving 24 bases between. The germline V gene encodes CDR1 SEHNR and CDR2 FQNEAQ (reference sequence). The CDR3 loop is CASSSPGDTPRSAEAFF. CDR3 bases: TGTGCCAGCAGCTCCCCCGGGGACACCCCCCGGTCGGCTGAAGCTTTCTTT.

In the case of this clonotype: The DNA is left out, because the CDR3 cannot be placed on it with certainty; the CDR3 is given as TCRdb lists it. V usage is TRBV27 and J usage is TRBJ1-2. With termini counted, the CDR3 has 13 amino acids. From germline, CDR1 is MNHEY and CDR2 SMNVEV (reference sequence). The CDR3 loop reads CASSFGPGPGYTF.

This chain links TRBV6-4 with TRBJ2-7; D tentatively reads TRBD1 or TRBD2 (6 bases each). V was trimmed by 11 bases and J by 9 bases, leaving 23 bases between them. The CDR3 length is 13 residues. CDR1 is MRHNA and CDR2 is SNTAGT in the germline V gene. CDR3 in amino acids: CAEIVGGSEGQYF. The CDR3 DNA reads as TGTGCCGAAATCGTAGGGGGGTCCGAAGGGCAGTACTTC.

The rearrangement uses TRBV4-1 and TRBJ1-6; D gene unclear. This CDR3 contains 13 residues. Germline V gene lookup returns CDR1 MGHRA and CDR2 YSYEKL. Deletions cut 3 bases from V and 8 bases from J, with 8 bases between. CDR3 sequence: CASSQGSDSPLHF. The DNA for the CDR3 is TGCGCCAGCAGCCAGGGGTCGGATTCACCCCTCCACTTT.

The J gene is TRBJ1-2, the V gene TRBV19; no reliable D call. V lost 5 bases and J 4 bases, leaving 11 bases between the germline ends. CDR1 LNHDA and CDR2 SQIVND come from the germline V gene (reference sequence). The CDR3 totals 13 residues. The CDR3 DNA reads as TGTGCCAGTAGTGTGGACGGCCGCTATGGCTACACCTTC. Protein sequence: CASSVDGRYGYTF.

This clonotype was seen a few times. V and J are TRBV20-1 and TRBJ2-3; possibly TRBD2 for D (6 bases). CDR1 and CDR2 from the germline V gene are DFQATT and SNEGSKA (reference sequence). This CDR3 contains 12 residues. The V gene lost 5 bases and the J gene lost 6 bases, with 12 bases spanning the gap. CDR3 in amino acids: CSADAGSDTQYF. As DNA, the CDR3 is TGCAGTGCTGACGCGGGGTCGGATACGCAGTATTTT.

This chain uses TRBV27 with TRBJ2-5; D not certain. V gave up 5 bases and J gave up 2 bases, with 12 bases separating them. This CDR3 contains 14 residues. Germline V gene sequence: CDR1 MNHEY, CDR2 SMNVEV (reference sequence). CDR3 residues: CASSPVRSQETQYF. CDR3 sequence (DNA): TGTGCCAGCAGTCCCGTCCGGTCGCAAGAGACCCAGTACTTC.

The rearrangement joins TRBV29-1 to TRBJ2-7, with TRBD1 identical over 8 bases. The junction had 9 bases not matched to a gene; V was cut back by 6 bases and J by 2 bases. This CDR3 contains 14 residues. The germline gives CDR1 SQVTM, CDR2 ANQGSEA. Written as DNA, the CDR3 is TGCAGCGTCCTCCCGGGACAGGCCCCCTACGAGCAGTACTTC. Residues: CSVLPGQAPYEQYF.

This clonotype was detected a few times. J is TRBJ2-6 and V is TRBV5-6; D not resolved. The germline gives CDR1 SGHDT, CDR2 YYEEEE. Trimming left V 2 bases short and J 6 bases short, with 9 bases between. This CDR3 comprises 14 residues. CDR3 sequence reads: CASSFSFPANVLTF. CDR3 nucleotide sequence: TGTGCCAGCAGCTTCTCCTTCCCGGCCAACGTCCTGACTTTC.

This clonotype was seen at least ten times. The chain employs TRBV3-1 and TRBJ2-7; 10 bases fit TRBD1. The CDR3 is 14 residues long. The V segment lost 4 bases and the J segment 1 base; nucleotides outside the gene matches: 1. CDR1 is LGHDT and CDR2 is YNNKEL in the germline V gene (reference sequence). The CDR3, as DNA: TGTGCCAGCAGCCCGGGACAGGGGTCCTACGAGCAGTACGTC. Its translation: CASSPGQGSYEQYV.

This clonotype turned up a few times. The rearrangement links TRBV7-9 to TRBJ1-4; 8 bases match TRBD1. Losses at the gene ends were 5 bases for V and 6 bases for J; bases not matched to a gene: 2. CDR3 length equals 13 residues. CDR1 and CDR2 from the germline V gene are SEHNR and FQNEAQ (reference sequence). The CDR3 here is CASSTGQDEKLFF. The CDR3 nucleotides read TGTGCCAGCAGCACGGGACAGGATGAAAAACTGTTTTTT.